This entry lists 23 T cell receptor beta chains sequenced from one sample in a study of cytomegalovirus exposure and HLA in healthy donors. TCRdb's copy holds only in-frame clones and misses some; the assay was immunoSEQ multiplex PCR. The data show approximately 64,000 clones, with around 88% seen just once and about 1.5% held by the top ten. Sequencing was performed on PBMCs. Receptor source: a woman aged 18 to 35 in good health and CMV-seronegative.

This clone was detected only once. The CDR3 DNA reads TGTGCCAGCAGCTCCCCTCTGGCGGGGGGCTACGAGCAGTACTTC. Translating it yields CASSSPLAGGYEQYF. The chain couples TRBV7-6 to TRBJ2-7; 8 positions match TRBD2. Per germline, CDR1 SGHVS and CDR2 FNYEAQ. V lost 4 bases, J lost 3 bases, and 8 bases stayed unmatched. The CDR3 covers 15 residues.

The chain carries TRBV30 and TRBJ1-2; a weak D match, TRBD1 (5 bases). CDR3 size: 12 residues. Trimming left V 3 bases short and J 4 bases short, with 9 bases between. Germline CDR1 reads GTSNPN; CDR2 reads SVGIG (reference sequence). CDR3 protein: CAWSPTGYGYTF. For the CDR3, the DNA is TGTGCCTGGAGCCCTACAGGCTATGGCTACACCTTC.

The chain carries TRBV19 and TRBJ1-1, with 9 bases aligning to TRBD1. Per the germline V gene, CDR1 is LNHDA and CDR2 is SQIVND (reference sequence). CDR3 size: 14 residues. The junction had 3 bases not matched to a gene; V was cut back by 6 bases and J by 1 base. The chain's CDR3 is CASRQGARNTEAFF. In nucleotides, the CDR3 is TGTGCCAGTAGACAGGGGGCACGGAACACTGAAGCTTTCTTT.

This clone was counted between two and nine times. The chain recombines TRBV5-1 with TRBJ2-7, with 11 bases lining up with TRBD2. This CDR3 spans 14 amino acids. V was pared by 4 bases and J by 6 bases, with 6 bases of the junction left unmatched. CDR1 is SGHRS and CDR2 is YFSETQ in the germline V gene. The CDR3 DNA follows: TGCGCCAGCAGCATTCTAGCGGGAGGCGGCGAGCAGTACTTC. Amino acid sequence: CASSILAGGGEQYF.

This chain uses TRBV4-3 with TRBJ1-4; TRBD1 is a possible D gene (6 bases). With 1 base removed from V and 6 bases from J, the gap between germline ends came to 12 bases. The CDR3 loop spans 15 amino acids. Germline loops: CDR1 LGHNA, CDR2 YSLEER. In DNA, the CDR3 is TGCGCCAGCAGCCAAGTACAGGGTTTCTATGAAAAACTGTTTTTT. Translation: CASSQVQGFYEKLFF.

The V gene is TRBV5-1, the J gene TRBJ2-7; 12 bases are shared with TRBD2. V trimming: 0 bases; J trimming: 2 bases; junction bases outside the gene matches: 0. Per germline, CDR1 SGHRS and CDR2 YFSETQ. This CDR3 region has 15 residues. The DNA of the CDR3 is TGCGCCAGCAGCTTGGCTAGCGGGAGGGCCTACGAGCAGTACTTC. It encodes CASSLASGRAYEQYF.

The CDR3 sequence is CASSEVGTEQFF. Written as DNA, the CDR3 is TGTGCCAGCAGTGAAGTCGGGACAGAGCAGTTCTTC. V and J are TRBV6-1 and TRBJ2-1; a weak D match, TRBD1 (6 bases). Looked up from germline, CDR1 is MNHNS and CDR2 is SASEGT. V was pared by 1 base and J by 10 bases, with 8 bases between. CDR3 length equals 12 residues.

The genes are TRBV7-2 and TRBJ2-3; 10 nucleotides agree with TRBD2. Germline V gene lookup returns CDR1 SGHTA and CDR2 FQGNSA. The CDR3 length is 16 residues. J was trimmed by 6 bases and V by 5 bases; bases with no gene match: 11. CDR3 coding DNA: TGTGCCAGCAGCGAGGGAATCCTAGCGGGGGCGGATACGCAGTATTTT. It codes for CASSEGILAGADTQYF.

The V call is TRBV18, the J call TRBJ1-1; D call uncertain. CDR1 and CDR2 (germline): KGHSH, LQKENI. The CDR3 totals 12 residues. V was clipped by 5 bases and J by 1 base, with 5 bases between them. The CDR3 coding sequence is TGTGCCAGCTCAGAAGCGAACACTGAAGCTTTCTTT. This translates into CASSEANTEAFF.

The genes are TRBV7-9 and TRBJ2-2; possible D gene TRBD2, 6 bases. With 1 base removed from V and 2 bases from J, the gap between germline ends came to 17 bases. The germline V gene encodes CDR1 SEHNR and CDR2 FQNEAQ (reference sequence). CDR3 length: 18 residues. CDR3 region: CASSLVAGIGSNTGELFF. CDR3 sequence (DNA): TGTGCCAGCAGCTTAGTTGCGGGGATAGGAAGCAACACCGGGGAGCTGTTTTTT.

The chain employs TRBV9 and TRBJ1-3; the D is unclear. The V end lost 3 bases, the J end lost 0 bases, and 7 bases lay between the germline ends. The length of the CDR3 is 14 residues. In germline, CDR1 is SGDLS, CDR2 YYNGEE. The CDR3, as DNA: TGTGCCAGCAGCGCCGAGAGCTCTGGAAACACCATATATTTT. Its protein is CASSAESSGNTIYF.

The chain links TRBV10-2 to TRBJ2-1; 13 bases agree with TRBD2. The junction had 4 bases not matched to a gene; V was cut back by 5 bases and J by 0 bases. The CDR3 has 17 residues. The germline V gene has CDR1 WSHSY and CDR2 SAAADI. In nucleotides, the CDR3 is TGCGCCAGCAGTCGGACTAGCGGGAGCCTCTCCTACAATGAGCAGTTCTTC. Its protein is CASSRTSGSLSYNEQFF.

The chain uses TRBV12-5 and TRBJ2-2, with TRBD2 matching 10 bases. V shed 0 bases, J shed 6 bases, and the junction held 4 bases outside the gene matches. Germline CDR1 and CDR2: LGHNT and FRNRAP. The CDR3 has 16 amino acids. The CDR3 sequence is CASGLVLGLAAGELFF. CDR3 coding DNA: TGTGCTAGTGGTTTGGTACTCGGACTAGCGGCCGGGGAGCTGTTTTTT.

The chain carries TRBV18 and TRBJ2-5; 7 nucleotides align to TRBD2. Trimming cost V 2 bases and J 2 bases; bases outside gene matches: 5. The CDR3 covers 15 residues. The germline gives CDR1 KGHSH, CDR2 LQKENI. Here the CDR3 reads CASSPERGNQETQYF. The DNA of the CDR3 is TGTGCCAGCTCACCAGAGCGGGGAAATCAAGAGACCCAGTACTTC.

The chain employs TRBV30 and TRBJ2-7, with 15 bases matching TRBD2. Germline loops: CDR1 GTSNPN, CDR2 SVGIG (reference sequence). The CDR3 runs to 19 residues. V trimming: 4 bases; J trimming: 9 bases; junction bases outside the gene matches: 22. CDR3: CAWTPGQGVRRTSGRGQYF. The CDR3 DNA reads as TGTGCCTGGACCCCCGGACAGGGGGTACGAAGGACTAGCGGGAGGGGGCAGTACTTC.

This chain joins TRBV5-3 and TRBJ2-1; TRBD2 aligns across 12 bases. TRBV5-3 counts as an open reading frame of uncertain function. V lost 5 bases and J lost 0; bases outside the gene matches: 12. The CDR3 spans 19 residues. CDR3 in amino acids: CARRAATSGRPCSYNEQFF. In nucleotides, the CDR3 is TGTGCCAGAAGAGCCGCGACTAGCGGGAGACCTTGCTCCTACAATGAGCAGTTCTTC.

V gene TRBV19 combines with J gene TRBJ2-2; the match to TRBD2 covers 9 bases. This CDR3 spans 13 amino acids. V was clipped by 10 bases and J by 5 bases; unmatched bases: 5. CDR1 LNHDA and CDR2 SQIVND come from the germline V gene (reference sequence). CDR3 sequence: CATLTSGTGELFF. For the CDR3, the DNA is TGTGCCACCCTAACTAGCGGGACCGGGGAGCTGTTTTTT.

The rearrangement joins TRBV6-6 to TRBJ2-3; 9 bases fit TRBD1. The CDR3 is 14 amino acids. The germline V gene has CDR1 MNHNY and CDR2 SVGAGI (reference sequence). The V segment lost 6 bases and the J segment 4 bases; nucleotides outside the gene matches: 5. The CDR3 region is CASSRDREADTQYF. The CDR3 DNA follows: TGTGCCAGCAGCAGGGACAGGGAGGCAGATACGCAGTATTTT.

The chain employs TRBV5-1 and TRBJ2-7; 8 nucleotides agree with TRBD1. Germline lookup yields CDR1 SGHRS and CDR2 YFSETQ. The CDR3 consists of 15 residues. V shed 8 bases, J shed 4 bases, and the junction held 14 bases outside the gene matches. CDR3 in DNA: TGCGCCAGTGCCGCCCCCGACAGGGGATTGTACGAGCAGTACTTC. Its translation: CASAAPDRGLYEQYF.

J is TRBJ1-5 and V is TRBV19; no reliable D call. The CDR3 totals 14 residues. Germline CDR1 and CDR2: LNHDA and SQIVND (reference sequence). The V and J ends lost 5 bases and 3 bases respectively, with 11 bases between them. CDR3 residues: CASSVRVTNQPQHF. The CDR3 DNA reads TGTGCCAGTAGTGTCCGGGTCACCAATCAGCCCCAGCATTTT.

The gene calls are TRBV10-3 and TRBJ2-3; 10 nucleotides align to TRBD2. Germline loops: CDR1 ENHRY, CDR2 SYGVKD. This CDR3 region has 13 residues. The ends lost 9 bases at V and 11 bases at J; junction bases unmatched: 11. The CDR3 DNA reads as TGTGCCATACAAGCGGGGGGGGAAGTTGGGCAGTATTTT. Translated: CAIQAGGEVGQYF.

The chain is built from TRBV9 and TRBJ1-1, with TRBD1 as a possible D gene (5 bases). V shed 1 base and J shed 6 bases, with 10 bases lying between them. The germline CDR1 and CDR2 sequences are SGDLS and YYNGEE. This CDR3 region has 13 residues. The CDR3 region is CASSVIGVAEAFF. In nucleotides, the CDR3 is TGTGCCAGCAGCGTAATAGGGGTGGCTGAAGCTTTCTTT.

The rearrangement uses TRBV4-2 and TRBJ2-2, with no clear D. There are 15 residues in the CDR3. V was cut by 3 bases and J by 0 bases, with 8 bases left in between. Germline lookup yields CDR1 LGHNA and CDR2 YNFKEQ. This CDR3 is CASSHYAANTGELFF. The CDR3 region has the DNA TGTGCCAGCAGCCACTATGCGGCGAACACCGGGGAGCTGTTTTTT.